The 13 T cell receptor beta chains below were found in one sample sequenced in a study of read filtering for tumor transcriptome and immune sequencing. This library used about 360 ng RNA and molecular barcoded adaptors spanning alpha/delta and beta/gamma chains. TCRdb re-called the reads through MiXCR, storing one row per CDR3 protein. The table has 48,000 or so distinct CDR3 sequences, roughly 19% seen once. Input material: a population of CD138-negative cells sorted from bone marrow. The receptor set was obtained from a donor over 35 with multiple myeloma.

This chain joins TRBV7-9 and TRBJ2-1, with D possibly TRBD2 on 6 matching bases. Germline-derived CDR1 and CDR2 are SEHNR and FQNEAQ (reference sequence). The V end was cut by 5 bases, the J end by 4 bases, with 15 bases between. This CDR3 comprises 15 residues. The DNA for the CDR3 is TGTGCCAGCAGCCATCGGGGGTTAGTTTACAATGAGCAGTTCTTC. As protein: CASSHRGLVYNEQFF.

This clonotype was recorded many times. The genes are TRBV20-1 and TRBJ2-7; 7 nucleotides line up with TRBD1. CDR1 is DFQATT, CDR2 SNEGSKA, per germline (reference sequence). The CDR3 is made up of 14 amino acids. V lost 0 bases and J lost 0; bases outside the gene matches: 2. The CDR3 reads CSAREGGSSYEQYF. The CDR3 coding sequence is TGCAGTGCTAGAGAAGGGGGCTCCTCCTACGAGCAGTACTTC.

This clonotype was found many times. The rearrangement links TRBV4-1 to TRBJ1-6; D is ambiguous. Germline CDR1 reads MGHRA; CDR2 reads YSYEKL. V was cut by 1 base and J by 7 bases, with 11 bases left in between. The CDR3 runs to 15 residues. DNA of the CDR3: TGCGCCAGCAGCCAAGTAACTAGGCAGAATTCACCCCTCCACTTT. Residues: CASSQVTRQNSPLHF.

This clonotype was seen many times. This rearrangement joins TRBV6-2 or TRBV6-3 to TRBJ2-7, with D maybe TRBD1 (6 bases). Germline V lookup: CDR1 MNHEY, CDR2 SVGEGT. The V end lost 7 bases, the J end lost 11 bases, and 12 bases lay between the germline ends. This CDR3 is built from 10 residues. The CDR3 sequence: CASNRQEKYF. In DNA, the CDR3 is TGTGCCAGCAACCGACAGGAGAAGTACTTC.

This clonotype came up many times. The chain uses TRBV7-2 and TRBJ2-3, with TRBD2 matching over 7 bases. Germline V gene lookup returns CDR1 SGHTA and CDR2 FQGNSA. This CDR3 contains 16 residues. Trimming at V came to 1 base and at J to 6 bases, leaving 10 bases not matched to a gene. CDR3 amino acids: CASSLGASGFGDTQYF. CDR3 in DNA: TGTGCCAGCAGCTTAGGAGCTAGCGGCTTCGGGGATACGCAGTATTTT.

This clonotype has at least ten counts. The V gene is TRBV6-6, the J gene TRBJ1-4; no clear D. The CDR3 length is 13 residues. The ends were cut back, 7 bases at V and 4 bases at J, with 10 bases in the middle. Germline CDR1 reads MNHNY; CDR2 reads SVGAGI (reference sequence). CDR3 region: CASTSTGNEKLFF. CDR3 coding DNA: TGTGCCAGCACCTCAACGGGTAATGAAAAACTGTTTTTT.

This clonotype was picked up many times. The V gene is TRBV20-1, the J gene TRBJ1-1, with D possibly being TRBD1 (6 bases). The CDR3 has 14 amino acids. The germline V and J ends were trimmed by 0 bases and 6 bases, with 14 bases remaining between them. Per germline, CDR1 DFQATT and CDR2 SNEGSKA (reference sequence). CDR3 DNA: TGCAGTGCTAGAGATCAAGCGGGGGCGCCTGAAGCTTTCTTT. It codes for CSARDQAGAPEAFF.

This clonotype was detected ten times or more. V usage is TRBV29-1 and J usage is TRBJ1-1; possible D gene TRBD1, 5 bases. This CDR3 is 12 amino acids long. The germline V and J ends were trimmed by 0 bases and 11 bases, with 13 bases remaining between them. CDR1 SQVTM and CDR2 ANQGSEA come from the germline V gene. CDR3: CSVEEAGLGAFF. The CDR3 bases are TGCAGCGTTGAAGAGGCAGGGTTAGGTGCTTTCTTT.

Note on this clonotype: Possible read error: a much larger clone is one base away. The chain recombines TRBV20-1 with TRBJ1-1, with D hard to call. Per germline, CDR1 DFQATT and CDR2 SNEGSKA (reference sequence). The CDR3 consists of 14 residues. CDR3 sequence reads: CSAERSGLNTEALF. As DNA, the CDR3 is TGCAGTGCCGAACGCTCCGGGTTAAACACTGAAGCTCTCTTT.

This clonotype was seen at least ten times. The gene calls are TRBV7-6 and TRBJ2-2; the D gene is possibly TRBD2 (6 bases). Germline CDR1 and CDR2: SGHVS and FNYEAQ. CDR3 length: 14 amino acids. V was pared by 5 bases and J by 6 bases, with 13 bases between. CDR3 bases: TGTGCCAGCAGCCCCCGGCCGGGGGCCGGGGAGCTGTTTTTT. Residues: CASSPRPGAGELFF.

This chain uses TRBV19 with TRBJ1-5; the D gene is possibly TRBD1 (6 bases). The germline V gene has CDR1 LNHDA and CDR2 SQIVND (reference sequence). The CDR3 length is 14 residues. Trimming left V 7 bases short and J 11 bases short, with 21 bases between. For the CDR3, the DNA is TGTGCCAGTACACTATCAGGACAGCCCTCGGCCCAGCATTTT. Translating gives CASTLSGQPSAQHF. Supplemented by reference TRBV19 and TRBJ1-5, the full variable domain reads DGGITQSPKYLFRKEGQNVTLSCEQNLNHDAMYWYRQDPGQGLRLIYYSQIVNDFQKGDIAEGYSVSREKKESFPLTVTSAQKNPTAFYLCASTLSGQPSAQHFGDGTRLSIL.

J is TRBJ2-5 and V is TRBV19, with 14 bases matching TRBD2. V gave up 5 bases and J gave up 3 bases; unmatched junction bases: 8. CDR1 LNHDA and CDR2 SQIVND come from the germline V gene (reference sequence). The CDR3 is 17 residues long. CDR3 sequence reads: CASSPGLAGGQKETQYF. CDR3 bases: TGTGCCAGTAGTCCTGGACTAGCGGGAGGCCAAAAAGAGACCCAGTACTTC.

This clonotype was counted ten times or more. The gene calls are TRBV7-3 and TRBJ2-1; D gene uncertain. This CDR3 is 13 amino acids long. The V and J ends lost 1 base and 10 bases respectively, with 11 bases between them. Germline-derived CDR1 and CDR2 are SGHTA and FQGTGA. CDR3 protein: CASSLNKVGEQFF. As DNA, the CDR3 is TGTGCCAGCAGCTTAAATAAGGTTGGGGAGCAGTTCTTC.